This entry lists 20 T cell receptor beta chains sequenced from one sample in a study of cytomegalovirus exposure and HLA in healthy donors. Amplification used 60 Vbeta primers and 13 Jbeta primers. Clones were sequenced by immunoSEQ multiplex PCR, and TCRdb holds only the in-frame ones, with some missing. Among roughly 130,000 clones listed, around 70% were seen once. Sequenced sample: PBMCs. Receptors originate from a human donor in good health.

With respect to this clone: Mismatch with germline at one junction end may stem from a read error. The V and J genes are TRBV7-9 and TRBJ1-1; 7 bases are a match to TRBD1. Germline CDR1 SEHNR, CDR2 FQNEAQ (reference sequence). The CDR3 covers 16 residues. The CDR3 sequence: CSSSLGSGTVNTEAFF. In nucleotides, the CDR3 is TGTTCCAGCAGCTTAGGATCCGGGACAGTGAACACTGAAGCTTTCTTT.

The chain couples TRBV27 to TRBJ2-3; possibly TRBD2 for D (6 bases). CDR1 and CDR2 from the germline V gene are MNHEY and SMNVEV (reference sequence). This CDR3 comprises 19 residues. V was trimmed by 6 bases and J by 5 bases, leaving 30 bases between them. The CDR3 DNA reads TGTGCCAGCAGCCTATTGAAGTACGGGAGCGCCATCGGTGAAGATACGCAGTATTTT. This translates into CASSLLKYGSAIGEDTQYF.

The chain uses TRBV5-1 and TRBJ2-1; 7 bases agree with TRBD2. Per germline, CDR1 SGHRS and CDR2 YFSETQ. This CDR3 spans 17 amino acids. The V and J ends lost 0 bases and 4 bases, in that order; junction bases with no gene match: 10. The chain's CDR3 is CASSLEAGLGPYNEQFF. In DNA form, the CDR3 reads TGCGCCAGCAGCTTGGAAGCGGGGCTGGGACCGTACAATGAGCAGTTCTTC.

The rearrangement links TRBV14 to TRBJ2-7; D not resolved. The CDR3 totals 14 residues. Trimming took 1 base from V and 6 from J, leaving 13 bases between them. Per germline, CDR1 SGHDN and CDR2 FVKESK. The CDR3 here is CASSQVRGVAEQYF. The CDR3 bases are TGTGCCAGCAGCCAAGTGCGAGGTGTGGCCGAGCAGTACTTC.

The chain has TRBV7-6 and TRBJ2-7; D is perhaps TRBD1 (5 bases). The CDR3 sequence is 16 residues long. Germline V gene sequence: CDR1 SGHVS, CDR2 FNYEAQ. Trimming removed 1 base at V and 4 bases at J, with 17 bases between. This chain's CDR3 is CASSLGVAGPQYEQYF. The CDR3 nucleotides read TGTGCCAGCAGCTTAGGGGTAGCAGGGCCCCAGTACGAGCAGTACTTC.

The V and J genes are TRBV30 and TRBJ2-6; D gene unclear. With 2 bases removed from V and 2 bases from J, the gap between germline ends came to 7 bases. The CDR3 is made up of 14 amino acids. Germline values: CDR1 GTSNPN, CDR2 SVGIG (reference sequence). The CDR3 region is CAWSPYPGANVLTF. CDR3 nucleotide sequence: TGTGCCTGGAGTCCCTATCCTGGGGCCAACGTCCTGACTTTC.

The chain carries TRBV9 and TRBJ1-1, with D hard to call. The germline V gene has CDR1 SGDLS and CDR2 YYNGEE. The V gene lost 4 bases and the J gene lost 0 bases, with 13 bases spanning the gap. This CDR3 has 15 amino acids. The CDR3 here is CASSPPASLNTEAFF. The DNA for the CDR3 is TGTGCCAGCAGCCCCCCAGCGAGTTTGAACACTGAAGCTTTCTTT.

This clone was counted once. The J gene is TRBJ2-3, the V gene TRBV7-6; tentative D call: TRBD1 (6 bases). Trimming cost V 5 bases and J 4 bases, with 19 bases left between them. Per the germline V gene, CDR1 is SGHVS and CDR2 is FNYEAQ. The CDR3 spans 16 residues. CDR3 region: CASSPYTGSVADTQYF. CDR3 DNA: TGTGCCAGCAGCCCCTACACAGGGTCAGTAGCAGATACGCAGTATTTT.

The chain has TRBV7-3 and TRBJ2-1, with a tentative D call TRBD2 (6 bases). The V gene's germline CDR1 is SGHTA and CDR2 FQGTGA. The CDR3 length is 16 residues. Trimming cost V 4 bases and J 0 bases, with 13 bases left between them. CDR3 in DNA: TGTGCCAGCAGCTCCTCTAGCGTTAGCTCCTACAATGAGCAGTTCTTC. This encodes CASSSSSVSSYNEQFF.

This chain joins TRBV18 and TRBJ2-5; 12 nucleotides match TRBD2. The V segment lost 1 base and the J segment 2 bases; nucleotides outside the gene matches: 2. CDR1 KGHSH and CDR2 LQKENI come from the germline V gene. The CDR3 is 16 amino acids. CDR3: CASSPRLAGGQETQYF. The CDR3 DNA reads TGTGCCAGCTCACCACGGCTAGCGGGGGGGCAAGAGACCCAGTACTTC.

This chain uses TRBV14 with TRBJ2-1; D is uncertain. The CDR3 covers 16 residues. The germline V and J ends were trimmed by 0 bases and 2 bases, with 11 bases remaining between them. The V gene's germline CDR1 is SGHDN and CDR2 FVKESK. The CDR3: CASSQDRLGTYNEQFF. The CDR3 nucleotides are TGTGCCAGCAGCCAAGATCGTCTAGGTACCTACAATGAGCAGTTCTTC.

This clone was counted a few times. The chain joins TRBV7-9 to TRBJ1-5; the match to TRBD1 covers 8 bases. Unmatched junction bases numbered 6, after V lost 1 base and J lost 1 base. In germline, CDR1 is SEHNR, CDR2 FQNEAQ (reference sequence). The CDR3 spans 17 residues. The CDR3 protein is CASSLGQGKTSNQPQHF. In nucleotides, the CDR3 is TGTGCCAGCAGCTTAGGACAGGGGAAGACGAGCAATCAGCCCCAGCATTTT.

The chain combines TRBV27 with TRBJ2-2; weak D call: TRBD2 (6 bases). The germline V gene encodes CDR1 MNHEY and CDR2 SMNVEV (reference sequence). The CDR3 is 12 amino acids. The ends were cut back, 7 bases at V and 9 bases at J, with 12 bases in the middle. CDR3 nucleotides: TGTGCCAGCAATGGGGGGTCCAGGGAGCTGTTTTTT. It is translated as CASNGGSRELFF.

This chain joins TRBV28 and TRBJ2-7; possibly TRBD2 for D (5 bases). The V end lost 8 bases, the J end lost 6 bases, and 17 bases lay between the germline ends. From germline, CDR1 is MDHEN and CDR2 SYDVKM. This CDR3 is built from 13 residues. In DNA form, the CDR3 reads TGTGCCAGCGCCAGCGGAGCCTTTAGCGAGCAGTACTTC. This gives the protein CASASGAFSEQYF.

The chain is built from TRBV6-5 and TRBJ2-7; 8 bases map to TRBD2. Germline V gene sequence: CDR1 MNHEY, CDR2 SVGAGI. This CDR3 is built from 14 residues. J lost 2 bases, V lost 2 bases, and 2 bases had no gene match. CDR3 region: CASSYPGLAYEQYF. The DNA of the CDR3 is TGTGCCAGCAGTTACCCGGGACTAGCCTACGAGCAGTACTTC.

The rearrangement links TRBV7-9 to TRBJ1-4; 7 bases are a match to TRBD1. Germline V gene sequence: CDR1 SEHNR, CDR2 FQNEAQ (reference sequence). V lost 3 bases and J lost 7; bases outside the gene matches: 8. The CDR3 consists of 15 residues. In DNA, the CDR3 is TGTGCCAGCAGCTTGAGTAGGGGGCGCATTGAAAAACTGTTTTTT. Its translation: CASSLSRGRIEKLFF.

This chain joins TRBV4-3 and TRBJ2-1, with D perhaps TRBD2 (7 bases). The germline gives CDR1 LGHNA, CDR2 YSLEER. The CDR3 runs 15 residues. Trimming left V 5 bases short and J 5 bases short, with 16 bases between. The CDR3 DNA sequence: TGCGCCAGCAGCTTCGGGCGGGGGCCCCACAATGAGCAGTTCTTC. Protein sequence: CASSFGRGPHNEQFF.

V gene TRBV9 combines with J gene TRBJ1-6, with TRBD1 identical over 8 bases. Germline V CDR1 and CDR2: SGDLS, YYNGEE. V trimming: 2 bases; J trimming: 6 bases; junction bases outside the gene matches: 4. The CDR3 length is 15 residues. CDR3 amino acids: CASSVGTGGNSPLHF. Written as DNA, the CDR3 is TGTGCCAGCAGCGTCGGGACAGGAGGTAATTCACCCCTCCACTTT.

The V gene is TRBV5-1, the J gene TRBJ2-7; the D is unclear. V was pared by 5 bases and J by 0 bases, with 18 bases between. Germline CDR1 and CDR2: SGHRS and YFSETQ. The CDR3 is made up of 16 amino acids. CDR3 loop: CASRRGDSPSSYEQYF. The CDR3 nucleotides read TGCGCCAGCAGACGCGGTGATAGCCCCAGCTCCTACGAGCAGTACTTC.

V and J are TRBV6-6 and TRBJ1-3, with D unresolved. Germline CDR1 MNHNY, CDR2 SVGAGI (reference sequence). Trimming cost V 0 bases and J 4 bases, with 7 bases left between them. This CDR3 has 14 residues. The CDR3 DNA reads as TGTGCCAGCAGTTACTCCAGGAACGGAAACACCATATATTTT. Its protein product is CASSYSRNGNTIYF.